This T cell receptor beta chain was profiled in a study of yellow fever vaccine responses in identical twins. Study-wide results and caveats: Reportedly, the T cell response mounted by twins to vaccine seemed partly convergent, partly personalized.

With respect to this clonotype: Its antigen is unidentified.

Looked up from germline, CDR1 is KGHSH and CDR2 is LQKENI. The V and J ends lost 2 bases and 7 bases, in that order; junction bases with no gene match: 10. This CDR3 comprises 16 residues. MiXCR, run by TCRdb on the RT-PCR reads, gives a single entry per CDR3 protein. Seen here are about 34,000 distinct CDR3 sequences, more than 45% observed once, and the top ten hold roughly 4.7%. The chain combines TRBV18 with TRBJ2-1; TRBD1 aligns across 8 bases. Material: T cells from blood (PBMCs), unsorted or a sorted subset (not recorded which), obtained before or after yellow fever vaccination (not recorded which). The receptor comes from a woman aged 18-29 years who received the yellow fever vaccine. The CDR3 sequence: CASSPVTGQGLNEQFF. In nucleotides, the CDR3 is TGTGCCAGCTCACCAGTGACAGGACAGGGTTTAAATGAGCAGTTCTTC.